The next 19 T cell receptor beta chains were all read from a single sample in a study of shared clonotypes between healthy human individuals (dated by TCRdb to 2020 to 2021). The receptor library was made with the immunoSEQ multiplex PCR assay. Not all clones reach the TCRdb copy of this immuneACCESS table, which keeps in-frame sequences only. Checked studies attribute under half of the gap to unresolved V genes and leave the rest unexplained. The sample contains over 2 million clones, less than 95% of them found a single time. Jointly, the top ten make up around 0.4% of the sample. Specimen: naive CD4+ T cells from PBMCs. Explained via the paper, the cell subset or site label denotes: CD45RA+ positively selected. The receptor source for this set is a man aged 18-30 years in good health. Some clones in this sample may be carry-over from other donors' samples.

This chain joins TRBV5-1 and TRBJ2-7; TRBD2 aligns across 9 bases. The germline gives CDR1 SGHRS, CDR2 YFSETQ. V gave up 2 bases and J gave up 6 bases; unmatched junction bases: 12. The CDR3 has 16 amino acids. CDR3 coding DNA: TGCGCCAGCAGCTTACCAATGAGCGGGAGGAATGGCGAGCAGTACTTC. It translates to CASSLPMSGRNGEQYF.

The chain carries TRBV18 and TRBJ2-5; D gene uncertain. CDR3 size: 12 residues. V was cut by 4 bases and J by 2 bases, with 5 bases left in between. Germline V gene data show CDR1 as KGHSH and CDR2 as LQKENI. The CDR3 is CASSLMQETQYF. In DNA form, the CDR3 reads TGTGCCAGCTCACTTATGCAAGAGACCCAGTACTTC.

A word on this clone: This sample includes further DNA sequences coding for the same CDR3. The chain joins TRBV7-9 to TRBJ1-1, with D uncertain. Germline V gene data show CDR1 as SEHNR and CDR2 as FQNEAQ (reference sequence). V was trimmed by 6 bases and J by 3 bases, leaving 11 bases between them. This CDR3 is 13 amino acids long. Written as DNA, the CDR3 is TGTGCCAGCAGTTCCGCGAGGTACACTGAAGCTTTCTTT. This translates into CASSSARYTEAFF.

This clone was seen a handful of times. Other DNA sequences of this sample code for an identical CDR3. The chain combines TRBV11-2 with TRBJ1-5; 7 positions agree with TRBD1. CDR3 size: 14 residues. Looked up from germline, CDR1 is SGHAT and CDR2 is FQNNGV. V shed 5 bases and J 6 bases; nucleotides not matched to a gene: 7. The CDR3 bases are TGTGCCAGCAGCCTCGACAGGGTAGGTCAGCCCCAGCATTTT. Protein: CASSLDRVGQPQHF.

V gene TRBV5-1 combines with J gene TRBJ1-4; D is ambiguous. Trimming removed 8 bases at V and 14 bases at J, with 13 bases between. The germline V gene encodes CDR1 SGHRS and CDR2 YFSETQ. CDR3 length: 10 residues. As DNA, the CDR3 is TGCGCCAGATCAATTCCCAGGCTGTTTTTT. Translated: CARSIPRLFF.

The rearrangement links TRBV9 to TRBJ1-2; TRBD1 matches at 7 bases. J lost 0 bases, V lost 0 bases, and 5 bases had no gene match. Germline CDR1 reads SGDLS; CDR2 reads YYNGEE. The CDR3 totals 16 residues. CDR3 sequence: CASSVGQGGPNYGYTF. CDR3 DNA: TGTGCCAGCAGCGTAGGGCAGGGGGGTCCTAACTATGGCTACACCTTC.

The V call is TRBV6-1, the J call TRBJ1-2; D perhaps matches TRBD1 (6 bases). V lost 1 base, J lost 0 bases, and 15 bases lay in between. Germline V gene lookup returns CDR1 MNHNS and CDR2 SASEGT. This CDR3 contains 17 residues. The CDR3 region is CASSEGGRGQANYGYTF. CDR3 sequence (DNA): TGTGCCAGCAGTGAAGGTGGCCGGGGACAAGCTAACTATGGCTACACCTTC.

On this clone: A clone one base away is much larger, so this may be a read error. This rearrangement joins TRBV6-6 to TRBJ1-1; D is uncertain. The CDR3 has 12 residues. Germline V gene sequence: CDR1 MNHNY, CDR2 SVGAGI (reference sequence). V was pared by 6 bases and J by 1 base, with 6 bases between. The DNA for the CDR3 is TGTGCCAGCAGGTTACAGAACACTGAAGCTTTCTTT. Amino acids: CASRLQNTEAFF.

V usage is TRBV10-3 and J usage is TRBJ1-1; the D is unclear. Germline V CDR1 and CDR2: ENHRY, SYGVKD. This CDR3 region has 14 residues. With 10 bases removed from V and 1 base from J, the gap between germline ends came to 16 bases. In DNA form, the CDR3 reads TGTGCCACCCAACGGCAGGAGGAGAACACTGAAGCTTTCTTT. Its translation: CATQRQEENTEAFF.

The chain combines TRBV27 with TRBJ1-1; D may be TRBD1 (6 bases). The germline CDR1 and CDR2 sequences are MNHEY and SMNVEV (reference sequence). Trimming took off 3 bases at V and 0 bases at J, with 11 bases between the two ends. The CDR3 has 15 residues. The CDR3 DNA reads as TGTGCCAGCAGTTTCGACAGGAACTTGAACACTGAAGCTTTCTTT. Encoded protein: CASSFDRNLNTEAFF.

Only one count was recorded for this clone. The V gene is TRBV29-1, the J gene TRBJ1-2, with D tentatively TRBD1 (6 bases). V was clipped by 0 bases and J by 4 bases, with 15 bases between them. CDR1 and CDR2 from the germline V gene are SQVTM and ANQGSEA. This CDR3 comprises 15 residues. CDR3 DNA sequence: TGCAGCGTTGAAGATCGGGCAAGACAGGCCTATGGCTACACCTTC. Its translation is CSVEDRARQAYGYTF.

The rearrangement links TRBV7-2 to TRBJ1-2; D is possibly TRBD1 (6 bases). Trimming took 5 bases from V and 3 from J, leaving 10 bases between them. The CDR3 runs to 13 residues. Germline V gene data show CDR1 as SGHTA and CDR2 as FQGNSA. The CDR3, as DNA: TGTGCCAGCAGCCGGGACAAGTACTATGGCTACACCTTC. Its translation is CASSRDKYYGYTF.

The chain joins TRBV5-1 to TRBJ2-1, with 8 bases that match TRBD2. Unmatched junction bases numbered 12, after V lost 0 bases and J lost 13 bases. Germline assignment: CDR1 SGHRS and CDR2 YFSETQ. CDR3 length equals 15 residues. The CDR3 DNA reads TGCGCCAGCAGCTTGGGGGTCGAGGGCGGACTAGCTCAGTTCTTC. Translating gives CASSLGVEGGLAQFF.

The chain combines TRBV30 with TRBJ2-2, with 9 positions matching TRBD1. Germline V gives CDR1 GTSNPN, CDR2 SVGIG (reference sequence). The junction had 4 bases not matched to a gene; V was cut back by 4 bases and J by 4 bases. The CDR3 spans 14 residues. The CDR3 coding sequence is TGTGCCTGGAACTGGGACAGGGCCACCGGGGAGCTGTTTTTT. Amino acids: CAWNWDRATGELFF.

The rearrangement links TRBV7-6 to TRBJ1-6, with D perhaps matching TRBD1 (5 bases). V dropped 4 bases and J dropped 9 bases, with 16 bases sitting between them. From germline, CDR1 is SGHVS and CDR2 FNYEAQ. The CDR3 sequence is 15 residues long. CDR3 sequence: CASSYRQLEGSPLHF. Written as DNA, the CDR3 is TGTGCCAGCAGCTACAGACAGTTGGAAGGTTCACCCCTCCACTTT.

Here the CDR3 DNA reads TGTGCCAGCAGCGATCCGAGGGACAGTGGAGAAAAACTGTTTTTT. It translates to CASSDPRDSGEKLFF. This chain uses TRBV25-1 with TRBJ1-4, with 7 bases lining up with TRBD1. Germline V gene lookup returns CDR1 MGHDK and CDR2 SYGVNS. Trimming took 6 bases from V and 8 from J; bases not matched to a gene: 12. The CDR3 sequence is 15 residues long.

This chain links TRBV5-1 with TRBJ2-1, with D possibly TRBD2 on 6 matching bases. The CDR3 is 16 residues long. The germline V and J ends were trimmed by 5 bases and 2 bases, with 17 bases remaining between them. Germline CDR1 is SGHRS and CDR2 is YFSETQ. The DNA of the CDR3 is TGCGCCAGCAGTAAACCCAGCCTAGCGACCTACAATGAGCAGTTCTTC. Amino acids: CASSKPSLATYNEQFF. Full variable domain (missing parts from reference TRBV5-1 and TRBJ2-1): KAGVTQTPRYLIKTRGQQVTLSCSPISGHRSVSWYQQTPGQGLQFLFEYFSETQRNKGNFPGRFSGRQFSNSRSEMNVSTLELGDSALYLCASSKPSLATYNEQFFGPGTRLTVL.

CDR3 protein: CASATTGGPYEQYF. CDR3 nucleotides: TGTGCCTCAGCGACGACGGGAGGGCCCTACGAGCAGTACTTC. The chain recombines TRBV19 with TRBJ2-7; 8 bases are a match to TRBD2. CDR3 length equals 14 residues. Per germline, CDR1 LNHDA and CDR2 SQIVND (reference sequence). J gave up 2 bases and V 11 bases, and 11 bases lay outside the gene matches.

The CDR3 DNA sequence: TGTGCCAGCATTAGGGACAGGGATTCACCCCTCCACTTT. This encodes CASIRDRDSPLHF. The chain is built from TRBV28 and TRBJ1-6, with 9 bases matching TRBD1. The CDR3 has 13 amino acids. The junction had 3 bases not matched to a gene; V was cut back by 7 bases and J by 8 bases. The germline V gene encodes CDR1 MDHEN and CDR2 SYDVKM.